A selection of T cell receptor beta chains follows, all from one sample in a study of cytomegalovirus exposure and HLA in healthy donors. The protocol was immunoSEQ multiplex PCR, while the TCRdb copy is restricted to in-frame clones and leaves out a portion. This sample has 200,000 or so clones, with about nine tenths found just once. The sequencing sample was made of PBMCs. Receptors were obtained from a woman between 18 and 29 years old in good health and CMV-seropositive. The CDR3 runs from the conserved cysteine through the conserved F or W. A D gene is named only where the DNA matches it firmly. Only some rows state a clone size, as once, few, many or a class for expanded clones.

CASSLAGETYEQYF	TGCGCCAGCAGCTTGGCAGGGGAGACCTACGAGCAGTACTTC	.	TRBV5-1	TRBJ2-7	.
CASSGQGKVNTIYF	TGTGCCAGCAGCGGACAGGGGAAAGTAAACACCATATATTTT	.	TRBV5-4	TRBJ1-3	TRBD1
CASSRTGVTNEKLFF	TGCGCCAGCAGTCGGACAGGGGTAACTAATGAAAAACTGTTTTTT	.	TRBV5-1	TRBJ1-4	TRBD1
CASSVAEGTFQETQYF	TGTGCCAGCAGCGTAGCTGAAGGGACATTTCAAGAGACCCAGTACTTC	.	TRBV9	TRBJ2-5	.
CAWSAGVGNTEAFF	TGTGCCTGGAGTGCAGGGGTGGGGAACACTGAAGCTTTCTTT	.	TRBV30	TRBJ1-1	.
CAISPRQDNEKLFF	TGTGCCATCAGCCCAAGACAGGACAATGAAAAACTGTTTTTT	.	TRBV10-3	TRBJ1-4	.
CASSPRQGTQPQHF	TGTGCCAGCAGTCCCCGACAGGGAACTCAGCCCCAGCATTTT	once	TRBV27	TRBJ1-5	TRBD1
CATRGGEMGTYEQYF	TGTGCCACCCGCGGAGGGGAGATGGGGACCTACGAGCAGTACTTC	.	TRBV6-6	TRBJ2-7	.
CASTPGGTPSYEQYF	TGTGCCAGCACCCCGGGAGGGACTCCTTCCTACGAGCAGTACTTC	.	TRBV28	TRBJ2-7	TRBD2
CASSLSLGQGLTYNEQFF	TGTGCCAGCAGTTTATCCCTCGGACAGGGGCTAACCTACAATGAGCAGTTCTTC	.	TRBV27	TRBJ2-1	TRBD1
CARSSRPIYEQYF	TGTGCCAGAAGCTCTAGACCCATTTACGAGCAGTACTTC	.	TRBV5-3	TRBJ2-7	.
CASSWPGDEAYNEQFF	TGTGCCAGCAGCTGGCCGGGGGACGAGGCCTACAATGAGCAGTTCTTC	.	TRBV7-8	TRBJ2-1	.
CASSSTTGGGEAFF	TGTGCCAGCAGCTCCACTACAGGGGGAGGTGAAGCTTTCTTT	.	TRBV5-4	TRBJ1-1	TRBD1
CASSGYRSYEQYF	TGTGCCAGCAGTGGGTACAGGTCCTACGAGCAGTACTTC	few	TRBV2	TRBJ2-7	.
CASTAGLHYNEQFF	TGTGCCAGCACGGCGGGACTCCACTACAATGAGCAGTTCTTC	once	TRBV21-1	TRBJ2-1	.
CASSLTSGVSTGELFF	TGTGCCAGCAGCTTGACTTCGGGAGTAAGCACCGGGGAGCTGTTTTTT	.	TRBV5-4	TRBJ2-2	.
CASSLGLAGDLDEQYF	TGCGCCAGCAGCTTGGGACTAGCGGGAGATTTAGACGAGCAGTACTTC	.	TRBV5-1	TRBJ2-7	TRBD2
CASSLPGQGIRGNQPQHF	TGTGCCAGTAGTCTACCGGGACAGGGAATTAGGGGCAATCAGCCCCAGCATTTT	.	TRBV19	TRBJ1-5	TRBD1
CASSQEYSGGTGELFF	TGTGCCAGCAGCCAAGAATATTCCGGAGGCACCGGGGAGCTGTTTTTT	.	TRBV4-2	TRBJ2-2	.
CASSFGDRGEAFF	TGTGCCAGCAGTTTTGGGGACAGGGGAGAAGCTTTCTTT	.	TRBV28	TRBJ1-1	TRBD1
CAWTRGSGEGTEAFF	TGTGCCTGGACCCGGGGCTCGGGGGAGGGCACTGAAGCTTTCTTT	.	TRBV30	TRBJ1-1	.
CASSLALGFGPGSYGYTF	.	.	TRBV7-9	TRBJ1-2	.
CSVEPTSGRFLSFTFYNEQFF	TGCAGCGTTGAACCGACTAGCGGGAGGTTCCTATCCTTTACCTTTTACAATGAGCAGTTCTTC	once	TRBV29-1	TRBJ2-1	TRBD2
CASRNDRGQETQYF	TGTGCAAGTCGCAATGACAGGGGGCAAGAGACCCAGTACTTC	.	TRBV12-2	TRBJ2-5	.
CASSSGTGSIGDTF	TGTGCCAGCAGCTCCGGGACAGGGTCGATAGGCGACACCTTC	.	TRBV5-6	TRBJ1-2	TRBD1
CASSLLAGASYNEQFF	TGTGCCAGCAGTTTACTCGCAGGGGCATCCTACAATGAGCAGTTCTTC	once	TRBV27	TRBJ2-1	.
CASSLLGKKGNEQFF	TGTGCCAGCAGCCTACTAGGGAAGAAGGGCAATGAGCAGTTCTTC	.	TRBV11-2	TRBJ2-1	.
CASSLSARDRISYEQYF	TGTGCCAGCAGTTTATCGGCCCGAGACAGAATCTCCTACGAGCAGTACTTC	.	TRBV27	TRBJ2-7	.
CASAAPTGPQFNQPQHF	TGTGCCAGCGCCGCCCCGACAGGGCCCCAATTCAATCAGCCCCAGCATTTT	.	TRBV27	TRBJ1-5	TRBD1
CASTKGMNTEAFF	TGTGCCAGTACAAAGGGGATGAACACTGAAGCTTTCTTT	.	TRBV2	TRBJ1-1	.
CAWSVLSGTLEDGYTF	TGTGCCTGGAGTGTACTATCGGGCACCCTGGAGGATGGCTACACCTTC	few	TRBV30	TRBJ1-2	.